One sample yielded the 28 T cell receptor beta chains listed below, sequenced in a study of cytomegalovirus exposure and HLA in healthy donors. The study ran its PCR with 60 Vbeta and 13 Jbeta primers. Here immunoSEQ multiplex PCR was the method, and the copy in TCRdb shows in-frame clones only, minus some. The clone table shows under 200,000 clones, with the ten largest holding around 0.8%. The sample was PBMCs. These receptors were obtained from a woman younger than 30 in good health and CMV-seropositive.

This chain links TRBV27 with TRBJ1-2, with D possibly TRBD1 on 5 matching bases. Deletions cut 0 bases from V and 8 bases from J, with 13 bases between. The CDR3 consists of 14 residues. The germline V gene has CDR1 MNHEY and CDR2 SMNVEV (reference sequence). CDR3 in amino acids: CASSLSKTGAGYTF. For the CDR3, the DNA is TGTGCCAGCAGTTTATCGAAAACTGGGGCAGGCTACACCTTC.

A word on this clone: A junction boundary mismatches the germline segment, possibly from a read error. The chain combines TRBV6-1 with TRBJ1-4; 9 positions match TRBD1. Germline V gene data show CDR1 as MNHNS and CDR2 as SASEGT. This CDR3 is 15 amino acids long. The CDR3 nucleotides are TGTGCCAGCAGTGAAGGGGTACAGGGGGCTGAAAGACTGTTTTTT. Protein sequence: CASSEGVQGAERLFF.

The V call is TRBV6-6, the J call TRBJ1-1; D is unclear. CDR1 MNHNY and CDR2 SVGAGI come from the germline V gene (reference sequence). Deletions cut 6 bases from V and 1 base from J, with 12 bases between. The CDR3 totals 14 residues. The CDR3 protein is CASRGRGKNTEAFF. CDR3 sequence (DNA): TGTGCCAGCAGGGGGAGAGGGAAGAACACTGAAGCTTTCTTT.

This chain connects TRBV5-1 to TRBJ2-1, with TRBD2 matching over 12 bases. This CDR3 comprises 14 residues. CDR1 is SGHRS and CDR2 is YFSETQ in the germline V gene. Trimming cost V 0 bases and J 8 bases; bases outside gene matches: 0. CDR3 protein: CASSLASGRDEQFF. CDR3 bases: TGCGCCAGCAGCTTGGCTAGCGGGAGGGATGAGCAGTTCTTC.

About this clone: In the same sample, other DNA sequences code for this CDR3. The V gene is TRBV5-1, the J gene TRBJ1-1; 7 bases fit TRBD1. CDR3 size: 14 residues. The junction had 2 bases not matched to a gene; V was cut back by 0 bases and J by 3 bases. CDR1 and CDR2 from the germline V gene are SGHRS and YFSETQ. This chain's CDR3 is CASSLVQGDTEAFF. The CDR3 region has the DNA TGCGCCAGCAGCTTGGTTCAGGGGGACACTGAAGCTTTCTTT.

The chain's CDR3 is CASSIGYRSGANVLTF. In DNA, the CDR3 is TGTGCCAGTAGTATAGGGTACAGGTCTGGGGCCAACGTCCTGACTTTC. V is TRBV19 and J is TRBJ2-6; a possible D gene is TRBD1 (5 bases). V was shortened by 1 base and J by 1 base, with 8 bases between the two germline ends. This CDR3 is built from 16 residues. The germline CDR1 and CDR2 sequences are LNHDA and SQIVND (reference sequence).

The chain carries TRBV30 and TRBJ2-7; no clear D gene. The V end lost 3 bases, the J end lost 6 bases, and 21 bases lay between the germline ends. Germline CDR1 and CDR2: GTSNPN and SVGIG (reference sequence). This CDR3 has 15 amino acids. CDR3 in DNA: TGTGCCTGGAGCCAGGAAGAACTGCACATAGGCGAGCAGTACTTC. Its translation: CAWSQEELHIGEQYF.

V and J are TRBV29-1 and TRBJ2-7, with a weak D call TRBD2 (6 bases). The CDR3 spans 13 residues. The V and J ends lost 0 bases and 2 bases respectively, with 8 bases between them. Germline-derived CDR1 and CDR2 are SQVTM and ANQGSEA. This CDR3 reads CSVEDRETYEQYF. The DNA of the CDR3 is TGCAGCGTTGAAGATCGGGAGACCTACGAGCAGTACTTC.

The V call is TRBV5-3, the J call TRBJ2-3, with D uncertain. TRBV5-3 has ORF status, its function being uncertain. The CDR3 totals 12 residues. The ends were cut back, 10 bases at V and 2 bases at J, with 11 bases in the middle. Here the CDR3 DNA reads TGTGCCCACCGAGGTGCCACAGATACGCAGTATTTT. Translated: CAHRGATDTQYF.

The V and J genes are TRBV6-5 and TRBJ1-1, with 9 bases matching TRBD1. CDR1 MNHEY and CDR2 SVGAGI come from the germline V gene. J gave up 4 bases and V 10 bases, and 7 bases lay outside the gene matches. This CDR3 is 13 amino acids long. CDR3 sequence: CATRGQGRTEAFF. The CDR3 DNA is TGTGCCACCCGTGGACAGGGGCGCACTGAAGCTTTCTTT.

The chain links TRBV30 to TRBJ1-5; no definite D call. V dropped 0 bases and J dropped 6 bases, with 9 bases sitting between them. The CDR3 spans 13 residues. From germline, CDR1 is GTSNPN and CDR2 SVGIG (reference sequence). The CDR3 DNA sequence: TGTGCCTGGAGTGTTCTCCCAGGTCAGCCCCAGCATTTT. Amino acid sequence: CAWSVLPGQPQHF.

The rearrangement uses TRBV5-6 and TRBJ1-2; no clear D gene. V dropped 3 bases and J dropped 4 bases, with 7 bases sitting between them. Germline CDR1 reads SGHDT; CDR2 reads YYEEEE. The CDR3 runs 12 residues. The CDR3 region has the DNA TGTGCCAGCAGCTCCAGGTTCTATGGCTACACCTTC. Residues: CASSSRFYGYTF. Combining the CDR3 with reference TRBV5-6 and TRBJ1-2 gives the whole variable domain DAGVTQSPTHLIKTRGQQVTLRCSPKSGHDTVSWYQQALGQGPQFIFQYYEEEERQRGNFPDRFSGHQFPNYSSELNVNALLLGDSALYLCASSSRFYGYTFGSGTRLTVV.

The rearrangement uses TRBV7-2 and TRBJ1-2; perhaps TRBD1 as D (5 bases). CDR3 length equals 15 residues. Germline assignment: CDR1 SGHTA and CDR2 FQGNSA. Trimming left V 2 bases short and J 6 bases short, with 16 bases between. The CDR3 protein is CASSLRAGRVNGYTF. The CDR3 nucleotides are TGTGCCAGCAGCTTACGCGCAGGGCGAGTTAATGGCTACACCTTC.

This rearrangement joins TRBV6-6 to TRBJ2-7; TRBD2 matches at 8 bases. CDR1 is MNHNY, CDR2 SVGAGI, per germline (reference sequence). The CDR3 is 16 residues long. V shed 2 bases and J 3 bases; nucleotides not matched to a gene: 9. CDR3 amino acids: CASSYGGRNHNYEQYF. The CDR3 DNA reads as TGTGCCAGCAGTTACGGCGGGAGGAATCATAACTACGAGCAGTACTTC.

The chain joins TRBV5-6 to TRBJ1-3, with D tentatively TRBD1 (6 bases). From germline, CDR1 is SGHDT and CDR2 YYEEEE. This CDR3 has 15 residues. V lost 4 bases and J lost 4, with 15 bases in between. The CDR3 DNA is TGTGCCAGCAGCCTCGTTACAGGGACAGGAAACACCATATATTTT. It codes for CASSLVTGTGNTIYF.

The V and J genes are TRBV27 and TRBJ2-2, with 8 bases identical to TRBD1. The CDR3 sequence is 15 residues long. CDR1 is MNHEY and CDR2 is SMNVEV in the germline V gene (reference sequence). V lost 5 bases and J lost 6; bases outside the gene matches: 8. The CDR3 is CASSPRQGAAGELFF. The CDR3, as DNA: TGTGCCAGCAGTCCCAGGCAGGGGGCCGCCGGGGAGCTGTTTTTT.

The gene calls are TRBV27 and TRBJ1-3; D may be TRBD1 (6 bases). V dropped 6 bases and J dropped 4 bases, with 13 bases sitting between them. The CDR3 covers 14 residues. Per germline, CDR1 MNHEY and CDR2 SMNVEV (reference sequence). The CDR3 bases are TGTGCCAGCAGCTCAGGGGCGGCAGGAAACACCATATATTTT. It yields the protein CASSSGAAGNTIYF.

The chain links TRBV5-1 to TRBJ2-1, with TRBD2 identical over 8 bases. The length of the CDR3 is 15 residues. J was trimmed by 6 bases and V by 6 bases; bases with no gene match: 11. Germline CDR1 SGHRS, CDR2 YFSETQ. CDR3 in DNA: TGCGCCAGCATGTACGGGGGGGCCCCATCCAATGAGCAGTTCTTC. As protein: CASMYGGAPSNEQFF.

The chain joins TRBV2 to TRBJ2-1, with 13 bases lining up with TRBD2. V lost 7 bases and J lost 7; bases outside the gene matches: 4. Germline V gene lookup returns CDR1 SNHLY and CDR2 FYNNEI. The CDR3 totals 14 residues. CDR3 coding DNA: TGTGCCAGCATGCGACTAGCGGGAGGAAATGAGCAGTTCTTC. Protein: CASMRLAGGNEQFF.

V gene TRBV30 combines with J gene TRBJ1-5; possibly TRBD1 for D (5 bases). CDR3 length: 11 residues. Trimming cost V 3 bases and J 14 bases, with 14 bases left between them. Germline V gene data show CDR1 as GTSNPN and CDR2 as SVGIG (reference sequence). CDR3 in amino acids: CAWSSGGSKHF. CDR3 coding DNA: TGTGCCTGGAGCAGTGGGGGGAGCAAGCATTTT.

The rearrangement joins TRBV5-4 to TRBJ1-1, with a possible D match to TRBD1 (6 bases). This CDR3 is 15 amino acids long. V shed 0 bases and J shed 3 bases, with 12 bases lying between them. Germline CDR1 is SGHNT and CDR2 is YYREEE (reference sequence). CDR3 loop: CASSLDGQIDTEAFF. The DNA of the CDR3 is TGTGCCAGCAGCTTGGACGGACAGATAGACACTGAAGCTTTCTTT.

The chain employs TRBV11-2 and TRBJ2-7; TRBD2 matches at 9 bases. This CDR3 contains 16 residues. Germline loops: CDR1 SGHAT, CDR2 FQNNGV. Trimming removed 5 bases from V and 4 bases from J; junction bases left unmatched: 12. The CDR3 nucleotides read TGTGCCAGCAGCCAACTAGTAGCGGGAGTGACGTACGAGCAGTACTTC. It specifies CASSQLVAGVTYEQYF.

V is TRBV2 and J is TRBJ1-4; D unclear. Between the trimmed V and J ends, which lost 5 bases and 5 bases, there was a span of 9 bases. Germline V gives CDR1 SNHLY, CDR2 FYNNEI. The CDR3 loop spans 13 amino acids. CDR3 DNA sequence: TGTGCCAGCAGTCGGGAGCGGAATGAAAAACTGTTTTTT. Translated: CASSRERNEKLFF. Together with reference TRBV2 and TRBJ1-4, the CDR3 gives the full variable domain: EPEVTQTPSHQVTQMGQEVILRCVPISNHLYFYWYRQILGQKVEFLVSFYNNEISEKSEIFDDQFSVERPDGSNFTLKIRSTKLEDSAMYFCASSRERNEKLFFGSGTQLSVL.

The chain employs TRBV7-2 and TRBJ1-2; 7 positions agree with TRBD1. The V and J ends lost 5 bases and 4 bases, in that order; junction bases with no gene match: 10. This CDR3 has 15 residues. Per the germline V gene, CDR1 is SGHTA and CDR2 is FQGNSA. CDR3 sequence (DNA): TGTGCCAGCAGCCCACCTTCCGGGACAGTCTATGGCTACACCTTC. This encodes CASSPPSGTVYGYTF.

The rearrangement uses TRBV18 and TRBJ1-1, with D uncertain. The germline gives CDR1 KGHSH, CDR2 LQKENI. This CDR3 has 12 amino acids. V was cut by 6 bases and J by 1 base, with 6 bases left in between. This chain's CDR3 is CASSTGNTEAFF. The CDR3 DNA reads as TGTGCCAGCTCGACGGGGAACACTGAAGCTTTCTTT. Using reference TRBV18 and TRBJ1-1 for the parts outside the CDR3, the full variable domain is NAGVMQNPRHLVRRRGQEARLRCSPMKGHSHVYWYRQLPEEGLKFMVYLQKENIIDESGMPKERFSAEFPKEGPSILRIQQVVRGDSAAYFCASSTGNTEAFFGQGTRLTVV.

The chain employs TRBV30 and TRBJ1-1; 10 positions match TRBD1. V trimming: 4 bases; J trimming: 0 bases; junction bases outside the gene matches: 5. The CDR3 consists of 15 residues. Per the germline V gene, CDR1 is GTSNPN and CDR2 is SVGIG (reference sequence). This CDR3 reads CAWNGQGVLNTEAFF. DNA for the CDR3: TGTGCCTGGAACGGACAGGGGGTTTTGAACACTGAAGCTTTCTTT.

This rearrangement joins TRBV27 to TRBJ1-1; maybe TRBD1 (5 bases). Trimming removed 5 bases from V and 1 base from J, with 14 bases in between. This CDR3 contains 15 residues. From germline, CDR1 is MNHEY and CDR2 SMNVEV (reference sequence). CDR3 sequence reads: CASSPLDRQNTEAFF. In nucleotides, the CDR3 is TGTGCCAGCAGTCCACTTGACAGACAGAACACTGAAGCTTTCTTT.

The chain has TRBV28 and TRBJ1-2, with a weak D call TRBD1 (6 bases). Trimming took off 7 bases at V and 4 bases at J, with 19 bases between the two ends. Per the germline V gene, CDR1 is MDHEN and CDR2 is SYDVKM. This CDR3 is 15 amino acids long. CDR3 amino acids: CASTSRVGGLYGYTF. CDR3 in DNA: TGTGCCAGCACCAGCAGGGTGGGGGGGCTCTATGGCTACACCTTC.